This T cell receptor (beta chain) was sequenced in a study of T cell responses to AZD1222 COVID-19 vaccine (TCRdb year 2021). For the study in its entirety: AZD1222 recipients given second doses at about 4 weeks or at about 12 weeks were pooled, since spike-specific TCR depth and breadth were not found to differ between the two schedules. A total of just over 230 trial participants underwent TCR sequencing, of whom around 210 had received two doses of AZD1222 and 26 had received two doses of the MenACWY control vaccine. Trial participants were enrolled by age into subgroups of 18-55, 56-69 and 70-plus years, and around 140, 26 and 57 TCR-sequenced participants, respectively, were included in these subgroups. The full study reports these points: Participants were mostly white British, with more females than males. The authors suggested clonal diversity may have been underestimated. After two AZD1222 doses, both the breadth and the depth of spike-specific TCRs were significantly higher than at day 0 and than in MenACWY recipients. CD4 TCRs associated with the vaccine covered the entire spike protein, and the dominant responses were in regions 160-218 and 743-854. Conclusions about previously exposed vaccinees were limited because only a handful of AZD1222 recipients were SARS-CoV-2 seropositive at baseline. In the small 56-69-year group, the increase in depth fell short of significance, most likely because of low power. Because no samples from the day 14 peak response were available, repertoires could be characterized only after the peak T cell response. Reportedly, close to half of the unique spike-specific TCRs recognized epitopes lying outside the regions that are mutated in the B.1.351 and B.1.1.7 variants.

The CDR3 numbers 15 residues from cysteine through phenylalanine. This entry keeps only the CDR3 DNA: 45 bases, framed from base 1. V drops 0 bases and J drops 4 bases, leaving 10 bases in between. As encoded in the germline V gene (reference sequence), CDR1 is LNHNV while CDR2 is YYDKDF. The CDR3 regions of human TCRbeta chains were subjected to immunosequencing. As for the authors' bioinformatics: TCRs in the repertoires were compared against a reference library of SARS-CoV-2-specific TCRs that had been generated with the MIRA antigen-specificity platform. Breadth was defined as the fraction of unique TCRs that were SARS-CoV-2-associated. Depth was defined as the fraction of total T cells that were SARS-CoV-2-associated. Using the MIRA data, each spike-specific TCR was mapped to the spike region that the TCR reacts to and placed in a CD4 or CD8 class. Log10-transformed breadth and depth values were compared by one-way ANOVA with Sidak's multiple comparisons tests. TCRdb took this table from immuneACCESS and kept in-frame rearrangements with V and J called. Such tables lack part of the clones; where checked against another copy, unresolved V genes explain under half of the gap, and the rest is unexplained. The V and J calls and clone size are taken from that table; D and trimming were inferred from the DNA. The sample table shows around 150,000 clones, and 85% to 95% are seen once. The ten largest clones capture 1.3% of the sample.

This specimen's time point label, interpreted: baseline before first vaccination. Samples from vaccinated people were obtained from the UK trials COV001 and COV002, which included a single-blind randomized controlled phase 2/3 trial of AZD1222 (ChAdOx1 nCoV-19) in healthy adults. For TCRbeta chain sequencing, PBMC samples from trial participants were taken at day 0 and at day 28 after the second dose. On this clone itself: Its antigen target is currently unknown. No qualities accompany the bases; no much larger clone lies one base away.

The sequencing here drew on peripheral blood, taken on day 0 of AZD1222 vaccination. Rearrangement joined TRBV15 to TRBJ2-1; TRBD1 is perhaps the D gene, given 6 matching bases. The origin of this receptor is an adult in good health. Here is the DNA: TGTGCCACCAGCAGAGATGCACAGGGTTACAATGAGCAGTTCTTC. This is translated as CATSRDAQGYNEQFF.